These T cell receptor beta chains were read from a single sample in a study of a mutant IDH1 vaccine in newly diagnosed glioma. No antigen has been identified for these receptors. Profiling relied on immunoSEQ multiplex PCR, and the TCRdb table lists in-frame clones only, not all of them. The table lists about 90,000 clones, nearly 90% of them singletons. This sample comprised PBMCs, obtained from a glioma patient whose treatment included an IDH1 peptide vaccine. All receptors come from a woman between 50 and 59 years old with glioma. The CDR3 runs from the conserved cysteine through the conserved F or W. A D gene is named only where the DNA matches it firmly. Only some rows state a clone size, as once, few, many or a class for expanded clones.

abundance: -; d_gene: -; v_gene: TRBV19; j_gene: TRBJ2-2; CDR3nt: TGTGCCAGTAGATGGAGGGTCTCGGGTTCCGGGGAGCTGTTTTTT; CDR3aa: CASRWRVSGSGELFF
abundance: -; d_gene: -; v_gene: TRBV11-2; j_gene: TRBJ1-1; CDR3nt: TGTGCCAGCAGCTACGAAGGGCAGGGGACTGAAGCTTTCTTT; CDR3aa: CASSYEGQGTEAFF
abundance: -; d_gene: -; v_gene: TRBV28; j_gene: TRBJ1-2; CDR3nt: TGTGCCAGCAGTTTCTCGTGGGGGGTTAACTATGGCTACACCTTC; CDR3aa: CASSFSWGVNYGYTF
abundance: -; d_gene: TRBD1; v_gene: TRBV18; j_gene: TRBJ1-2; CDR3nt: TGTGCCAGCTCACCAGTGACAGGGGCTAACTATGGCTACACCTTC; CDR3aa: CASSPVTGANYGYTF
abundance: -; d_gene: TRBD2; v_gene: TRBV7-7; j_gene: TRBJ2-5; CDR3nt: TGTGCTAGCAGCCGAACTAGCGGGAGCCGTCAAGAGACCCAGTACTTC; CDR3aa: CASSRTSGSRQETQYF
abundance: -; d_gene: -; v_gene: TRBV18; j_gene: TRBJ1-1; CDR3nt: TGTGCCAGCTCACCACCGAAAAAGGTTAACACTGAAGCTTTCTTT; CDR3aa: CASSPPKKVNTEAFF
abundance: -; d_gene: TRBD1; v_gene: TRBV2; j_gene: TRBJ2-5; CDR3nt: TGTGCCTGGGGCGGGACAGGGGGCGAATGGAAGACCCAGTACTTC; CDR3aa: CAWGGTGGEWKTQYF
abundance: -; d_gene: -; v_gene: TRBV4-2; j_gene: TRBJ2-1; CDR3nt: TGTGCCAGCAGCCAAGAAGACCGGTTGGATGAGCAGTTCTTC; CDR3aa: CASSQEDRLDEQFF
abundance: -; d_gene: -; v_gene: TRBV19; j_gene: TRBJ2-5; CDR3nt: TGTGCCAGTAGTATAGTGGGGGGCGAAGAGACCCAGTACTTC; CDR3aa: CASSIVGGEETQYF
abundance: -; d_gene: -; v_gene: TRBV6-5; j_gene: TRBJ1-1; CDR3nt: TGTGCCAGCAGTTATGGGACGGAGGGATCTGTTGAAGCTTTCTTT; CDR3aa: CASSYGTEGSVEAFF
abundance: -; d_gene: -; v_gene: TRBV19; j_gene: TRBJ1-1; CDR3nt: TGTGCCACCAGGGTTAGGTGGGCTGAAGCTTTCTTT; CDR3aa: CATRVRWAEAFF
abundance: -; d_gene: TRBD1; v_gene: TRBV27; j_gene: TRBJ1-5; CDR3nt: TGTGCCAGCAGTCTACAGGGGAGTAGCAATCAGCCCCAGCATTTT; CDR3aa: CASSLQGSSNQPQHF
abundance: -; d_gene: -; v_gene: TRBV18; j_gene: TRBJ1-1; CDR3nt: TGTGCCAGCCATGGACCGATGACCCTGAACACTGAAGCTTTCTTT; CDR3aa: CASHGPMTLNTEAFF
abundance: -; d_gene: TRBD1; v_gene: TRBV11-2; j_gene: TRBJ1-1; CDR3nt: TGTGCCAGCAGCCCCAGGGGGGACACTGAAGCTTTCTTT; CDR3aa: CASSPRGDTEAFF
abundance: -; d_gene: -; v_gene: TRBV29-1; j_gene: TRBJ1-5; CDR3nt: TGCAGCGCCGCACAGGGACCGGATCAGCCCCAGCATTTT; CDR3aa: CSAAQGPDQPQHF
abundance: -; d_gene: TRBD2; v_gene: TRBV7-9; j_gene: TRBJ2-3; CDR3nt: TGTGCCAGTACCCTGGGGACTAGCTATCCAGATACGCAGTATTTT; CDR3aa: CASTLGTSYPDTQYF
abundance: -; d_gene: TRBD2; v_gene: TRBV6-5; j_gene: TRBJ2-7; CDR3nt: TGTGCCAGCAGTTACGACCTAGCGGGAGAGAAGCAGTACTTC; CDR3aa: CASSYDLAGEKQYF
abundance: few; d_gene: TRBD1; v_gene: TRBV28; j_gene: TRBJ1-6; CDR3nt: TGTGCCAGCAGTCCACCGGGACAGGGGTCCTATAATTCACCCCTCCACTTT; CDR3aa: CASSPPGQGSYNSPLHF
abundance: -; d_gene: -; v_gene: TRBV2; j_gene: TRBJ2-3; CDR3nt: TGTGCCAGCGGGTCGGGACGTCGCACAGATACGCAGTATTTT; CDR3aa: CASGSGRRTDTQYF
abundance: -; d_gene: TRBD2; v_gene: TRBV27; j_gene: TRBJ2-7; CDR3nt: TGTGCCAGCAGTTTAGCAGGGACTAGCGGATCCTACGAGCAGTACTTC; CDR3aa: CASSLAGTSGSYEQYF
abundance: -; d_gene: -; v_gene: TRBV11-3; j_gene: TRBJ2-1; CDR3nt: TGTGCCAGCAAAAAGACAGACAATGAGCAGTTCTTC; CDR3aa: CASKKTDNEQFF
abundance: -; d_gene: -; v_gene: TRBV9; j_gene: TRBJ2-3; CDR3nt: TGTGCCAGCAGCCCATGGGACGGGGCAGATACGCAGTATTTT; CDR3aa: CASSPWDGADTQYF
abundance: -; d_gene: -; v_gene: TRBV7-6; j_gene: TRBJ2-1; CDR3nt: TGTGCCAGCAGCTATTTGGGCCAGAGAGCGGGCGAGCAGTTCTTC; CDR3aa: CASSYLGQRAGEQFF
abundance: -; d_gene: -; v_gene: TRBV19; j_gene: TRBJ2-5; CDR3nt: TGTGCCAGTAGTACCGGACACGTACAAGAGACCCAGTACTTC; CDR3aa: CASSTGHVQETQYF
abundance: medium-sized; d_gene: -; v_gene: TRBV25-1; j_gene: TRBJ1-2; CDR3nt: TGTGCTACGCGGGGGGAAGGCTACACCTTC; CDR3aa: CATRGEGYTF
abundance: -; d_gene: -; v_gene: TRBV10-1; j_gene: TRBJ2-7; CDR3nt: TGCGCCAGCAGCCCTACACAGGGCGCGGGACTCTACGAGCAGTACTTC; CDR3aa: CASSPTQGAGLYEQYF
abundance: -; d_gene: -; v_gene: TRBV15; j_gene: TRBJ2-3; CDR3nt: TGTGCCACCGCCCGCAGGGGAAGCACAGATACGCAGTATTTT; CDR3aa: CATARRGSTDTQYF
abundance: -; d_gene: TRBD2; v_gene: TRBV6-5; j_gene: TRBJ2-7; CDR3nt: TGTGCCAGCAGTTACTCGACTAGCGGAACCTACGAGCAGTACTTC; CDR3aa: CASSYSTSGTYEQYF
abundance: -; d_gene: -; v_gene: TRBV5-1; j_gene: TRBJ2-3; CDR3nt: TGCGCCAGCAGCTTTAGTAAGAGCACAGATACGCAGTATTTT; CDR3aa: CASSFSKSTDTQYF
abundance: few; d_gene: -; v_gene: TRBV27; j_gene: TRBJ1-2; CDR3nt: TGTGCCAGCAGTTTAACAGGGTTGAGAGGCTACACCTTC; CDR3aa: CASSLTGLRGYTF
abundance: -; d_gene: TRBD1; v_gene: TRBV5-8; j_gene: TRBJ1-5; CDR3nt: TGTGCCAGCAGCTTGGGTACGGGACAGGGGCGCAATCAGCCCCAGCATTTT; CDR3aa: CASSLGTGQGRNQPQHF